What follows describes a single TCR beta chain. Its antigen is undetermined. V lost 2 bases and J lost 3, with 4 bases in between. The length of the CDR3 is 13 residues. Germline V CDR1 and CDR2: LNHNV, YYDKDF (reference sequence). This record comes from a study of beta chain features in type 1 diabetes. Whole-study findings and limits: In comparison with healthy donors, patients had naive, central memory and Treg TCRB repertoires that appeared more similar. For Type 1 diabetes patients, all four CD4+ subsets carried TCRB CDR3s that were moderately but significantly shorter.

A CD45RO/CCR7/CD25/CD127/CD95/CD27 panel sorted naive, central memory, regulatory and stem cell-like memory CD4+ cells. Post-sort purity exceeded 98% for all sorted populations. Since all of the isolated RNA was reverse transcribed, expressed TCRB transcripts were what got sequenced. Profiling relied on immunoSEQ multiplex PCR, and the TCRdb table lists in-frame clones only, not all of them. The sample lists around 180,000 clones, approximately 7.8% occurring once. The receptor was isolated from a middle-aged woman with type 1 diabetes. The source material was central memory CD4+ T cells from blood. J is TRBJ2-2 and V is TRBV15; unclear D gene. The CDR3 is CATSRTDTGELFF. DNA for the CDR3: TGTGCCACCAGCAGAACGGACACCGGGGAGCTGTTTTTT.